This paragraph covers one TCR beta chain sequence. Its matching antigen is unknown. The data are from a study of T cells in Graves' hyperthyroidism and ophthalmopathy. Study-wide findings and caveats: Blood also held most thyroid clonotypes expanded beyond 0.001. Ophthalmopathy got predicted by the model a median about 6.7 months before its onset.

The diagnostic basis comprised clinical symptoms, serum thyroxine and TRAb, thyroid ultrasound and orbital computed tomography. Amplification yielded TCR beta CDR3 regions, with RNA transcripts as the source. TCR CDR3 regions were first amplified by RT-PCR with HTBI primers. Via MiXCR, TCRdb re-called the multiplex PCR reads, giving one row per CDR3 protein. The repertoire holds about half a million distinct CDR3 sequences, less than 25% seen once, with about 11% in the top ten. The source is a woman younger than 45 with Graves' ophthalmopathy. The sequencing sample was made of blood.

This CDR3 reads CSPSETSGYTF. The CDR3 nucleotides read TGCAGTCCCTCAGAGACGTCCGGCTACACCTTC. The rearrangement uses TRBV20-1 and TRBJ1-2; D is ambiguous. Trimming shortened V by 8 bases and J by 8 bases, and 15 bases separated the two germline ends. There are 11 residues in the CDR3. Germline V gene lookup returns CDR1 DFQATT and CDR2 SNEGSKA (reference sequence).